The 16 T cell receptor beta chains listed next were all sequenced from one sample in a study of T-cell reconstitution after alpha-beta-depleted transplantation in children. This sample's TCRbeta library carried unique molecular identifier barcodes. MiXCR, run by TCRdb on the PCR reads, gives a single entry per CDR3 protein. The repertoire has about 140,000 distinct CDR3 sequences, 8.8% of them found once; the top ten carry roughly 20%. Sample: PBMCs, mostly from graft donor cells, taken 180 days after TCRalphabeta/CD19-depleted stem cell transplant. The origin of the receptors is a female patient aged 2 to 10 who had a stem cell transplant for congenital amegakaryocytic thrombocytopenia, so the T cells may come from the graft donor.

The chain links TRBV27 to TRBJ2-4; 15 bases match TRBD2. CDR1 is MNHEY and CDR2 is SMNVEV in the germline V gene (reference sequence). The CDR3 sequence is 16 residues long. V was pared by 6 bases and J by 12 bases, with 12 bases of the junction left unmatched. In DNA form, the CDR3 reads TGTGCCAGCAGACTCGGGACTAGCGGGGGGAGGAGCAGTCAGTACTTC. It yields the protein CASRLGTSGGRSSQYF.

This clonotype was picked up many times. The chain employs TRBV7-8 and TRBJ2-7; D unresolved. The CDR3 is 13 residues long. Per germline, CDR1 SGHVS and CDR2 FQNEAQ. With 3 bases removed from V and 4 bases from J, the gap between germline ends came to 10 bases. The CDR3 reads CASSFEHKYEQYF. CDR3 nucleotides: TGTGCCAGCAGCTTCGAACATAAGTACGAGCAGTACTTC.

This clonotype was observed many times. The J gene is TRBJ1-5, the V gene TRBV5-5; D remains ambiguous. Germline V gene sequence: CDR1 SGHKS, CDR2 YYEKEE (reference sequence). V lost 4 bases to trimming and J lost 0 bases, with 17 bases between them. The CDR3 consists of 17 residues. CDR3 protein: CASSLQPGSYSNQPQHF. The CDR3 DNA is TGTGCCAGCAGCCTCCAGCCCGGCAGCTATAGCAATCAGCCCCAGCATTTT.

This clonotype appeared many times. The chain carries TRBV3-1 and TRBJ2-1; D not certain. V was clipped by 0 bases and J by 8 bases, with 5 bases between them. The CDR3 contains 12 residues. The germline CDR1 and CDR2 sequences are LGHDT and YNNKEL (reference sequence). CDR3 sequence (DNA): TGTGCCAGCAGCCAAGATCTGGATGAGCAGTTCTTC. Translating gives CASSQDLDEQFF.

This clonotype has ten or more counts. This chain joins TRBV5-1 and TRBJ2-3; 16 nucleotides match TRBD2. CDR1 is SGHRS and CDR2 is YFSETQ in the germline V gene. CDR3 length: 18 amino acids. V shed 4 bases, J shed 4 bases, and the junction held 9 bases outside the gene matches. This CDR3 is CASSLGLAGGPRPDTQYF. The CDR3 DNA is TGCGCCAGCAGCCTGGGACTAGCGGGAGGGCCTCGGCCAGATACGCAGTATTTT.

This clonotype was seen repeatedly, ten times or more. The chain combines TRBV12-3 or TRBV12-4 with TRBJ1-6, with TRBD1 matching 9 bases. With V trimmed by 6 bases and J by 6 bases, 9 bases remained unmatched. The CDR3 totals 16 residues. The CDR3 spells CASRATGQGGNSPLHF. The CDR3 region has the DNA TGTGCCAGCAGGGCCACGGGACAGGGAGGTAATTCACCCCTCCACTTT.

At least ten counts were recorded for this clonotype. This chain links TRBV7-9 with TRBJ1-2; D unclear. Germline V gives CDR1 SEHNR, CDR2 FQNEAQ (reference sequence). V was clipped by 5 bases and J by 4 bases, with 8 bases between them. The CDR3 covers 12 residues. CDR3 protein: CASSPGVYGYTF. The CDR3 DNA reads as TGTGCCAGCAGCCCAGGTGTCTATGGCTACACCTTC.

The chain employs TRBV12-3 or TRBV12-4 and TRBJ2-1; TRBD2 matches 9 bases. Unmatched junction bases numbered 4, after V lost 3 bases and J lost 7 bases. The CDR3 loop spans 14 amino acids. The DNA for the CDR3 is TGTGCCAGCAGTTTGGCGGGAGGGGTGAATGAGCAGTTCTTC. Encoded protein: CASSLAGGVNEQFF.

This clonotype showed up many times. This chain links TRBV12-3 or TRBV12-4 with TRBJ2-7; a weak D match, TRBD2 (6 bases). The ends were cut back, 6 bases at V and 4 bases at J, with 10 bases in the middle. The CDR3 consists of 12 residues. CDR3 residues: CASRGRGYEQYF. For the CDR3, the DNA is TGTGCCAGCAGAGGCCGGGGGTACGAGCAGTACTTC.

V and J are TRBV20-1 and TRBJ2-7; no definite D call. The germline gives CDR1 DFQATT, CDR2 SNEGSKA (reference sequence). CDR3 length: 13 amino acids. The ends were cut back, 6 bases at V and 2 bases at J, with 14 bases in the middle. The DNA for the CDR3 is TGCAGTGCCCCCTTACACCAGACCTACGAGCAGTACTTC. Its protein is CSAPLHQTYEQYF.

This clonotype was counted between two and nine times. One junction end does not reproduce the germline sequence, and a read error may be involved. In nucleotides, the CDR3 is TGTGCCAGCAGCCCCAGGACAGGGGGCTACTTCTCTGGGGCCAACGGCCTGACTTTC. Translated, it gives CASSPRTGGYFSGANGLTF. The rearrangement links TRBV12-3 or TRBV12-4 to TRBJ2-6, with 11 bases fitting TRBD1. The CDR3 extends over 19 amino acids.

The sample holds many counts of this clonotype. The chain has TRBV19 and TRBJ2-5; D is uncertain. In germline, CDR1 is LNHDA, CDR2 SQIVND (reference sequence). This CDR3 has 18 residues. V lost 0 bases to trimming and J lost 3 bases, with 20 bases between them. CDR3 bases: TGTGCCAGTAGTATAGAGGGCTTGTCTCTAGACGGAAAAGAGACCCAGTACTTC. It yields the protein CASSIEGLSLDGKETQYF.

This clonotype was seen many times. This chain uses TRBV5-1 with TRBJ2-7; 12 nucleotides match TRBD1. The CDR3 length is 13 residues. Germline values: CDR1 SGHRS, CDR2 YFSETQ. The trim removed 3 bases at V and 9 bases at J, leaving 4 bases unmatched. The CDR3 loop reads CASSWDRGQAQYF. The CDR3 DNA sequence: TGCGCCAGCAGCTGGGACAGGGGGCAAGCGCAGTACTTC. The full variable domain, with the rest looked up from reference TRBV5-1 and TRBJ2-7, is KAGVTQTPRYLIKTRGQQVTLSCSPISGHRSVSWYQQTPGQGLQFLFEYFSETQRNKGNFPGRFSGRQFSNSRSEMNVSTLELGDSALYLCASSWDRGQAQYFGPGTRLTVT.

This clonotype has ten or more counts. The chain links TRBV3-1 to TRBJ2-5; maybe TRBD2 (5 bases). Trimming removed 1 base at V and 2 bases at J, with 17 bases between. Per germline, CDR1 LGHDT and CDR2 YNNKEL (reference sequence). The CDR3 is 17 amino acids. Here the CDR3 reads CASSQGPAEWTQETQYF. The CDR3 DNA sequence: TGTGCCAGCAGCCAAGGCCCCGCCGAGTGGACTCAAGAGACCCAGTACTTC.

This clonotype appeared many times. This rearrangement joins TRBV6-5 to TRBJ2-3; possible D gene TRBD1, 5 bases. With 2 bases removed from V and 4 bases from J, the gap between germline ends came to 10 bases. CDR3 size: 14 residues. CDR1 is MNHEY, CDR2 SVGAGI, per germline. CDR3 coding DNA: TGTGCCAGCAGTTACGAAGGGGCTGCAGATACGCAGTATTTT. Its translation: CASSYEGAADTQYF.

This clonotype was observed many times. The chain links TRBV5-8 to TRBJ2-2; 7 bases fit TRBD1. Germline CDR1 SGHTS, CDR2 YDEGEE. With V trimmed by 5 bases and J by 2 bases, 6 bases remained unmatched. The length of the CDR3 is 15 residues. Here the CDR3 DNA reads TGTGCCAGCAGATACAGACAGGGAAACACCGGGGAGCTGTTTTTT. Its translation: CASRYRQGNTGELFF.